This TCR beta chain was found in a study of cytomegalovirus exposure and HLA in healthy donors. Study-level findings and limits: In a later analysis, compared with equally common non-associated chains, HLA-associated beta chains were more expanded.

Note on this clone: Its antigen is currently unknown.

Vbeta (60) and Jbeta (13) primers were used in the PCR. Assay: immunoSEQ multiplex PCR; the TCRdb copy retains only in-frame clones and omits some. Among 70,000 to 90,000 clones listed, 65% to 85% were seen once. CDR1 is SSHAT, CDR2 FNYEAQ, per germline (reference sequence). Germline trimming cut 6 bases from V and 7 bases from J; bases unmatched to any gene: 6. The CDR3 spans 13 residues. V usage is TRBV7-7 and J usage is TRBJ1-2, with TRBD1 matching 9 bases. Sequencing used PBMCs. This clonotype was sampled from a man between 60 and 75 years old in good health and CMV-seropositive. The CDR3 nucleotides read TGTGCCAGCAGTCGGACAGGGGTTTTTGGCTACACCTTC. Amino acid sequence: CASSRTGVFGYTF.